The T cell receptor (beta chain) described here comes from a study of cytomegalovirus exposure and HLA in healthy donors (dated by TCRdb to 2016 to 2017). Describing the broader study: In an earlier analysis of fewer than 750 of the donors, 250 to 350 Gb of sequence data and about 110 million unique TCR beta sequences from 180 million or so T cells were reported. About 300 gigabases of sequencing data and roughly 90 million unique TCR sequences were included in an early release covering roughly 600 HLA-typed donors. The genetic ancestry cluster associated with self-reported Caucasian donors included about 81% of the roughly 400 genotyped donors. The study was designed to test whether signatures of past pathogen exposure could be identified by cataloging public T cell receptors. The study profiled the T cell repertoires of 666 subjects by immunosequencing and related them to cytomegalovirus serostatus. In addition to the first cohort of hundreds of subjects, a separate validation cohort of 130 or so different subjects was used. The study combined high-throughput TCR immunosequencing, statistical association of individual TCRs with disease status, and machine learning to predict cytomegalovirus infection status. To study patterns of TCR occurrence, a later analysis re-analyzed previously published TCR beta repertoires from 550 to 800 donors and added high-resolution HLA genotyping. The later analysis used no new phenotypic data to find candidate immune exposures, relying instead on TCR beta sequences and their occurrence across donors. An earlier analysis of around 580 of the donors used high-throughput TCR beta sequencing to judge whether each TCR beta V gene segment behaved as functional or pseudogenic. Donor age, sex, ethnicity and CMV serostatus were collected together with the repertoire data. Genome-wide SNP genotypes for about three fifths of the roughly 670 donors were used in a later genetic analysis, which treated that subset as a discovery cohort. All discovery cohort repertoires had been generated using a single sequencing platform. Both class I and class II loci were covered by HLA typing, at four-digit resolution. Typing coverage varied by locus: about 629-630 donors for A, B, C, DRB1 and DQB1; approximately 500 for DQA1; more than 600 for DPA1; more than 450 for DPB1. Four to six DR-DQ haplotypes were handled as single units for association and clustering, since linkage in the cohort was strong. Among roughly 400 genotyped donors of the cohort, an average of about 240,000 unique TCR beta nucleotide sequences were sequenced per donor, approximately 20% of them non-productive. Points the paper makes about the study in general: According to a later analysis, TCR association rates differed among HLA loci, with DRB1 alleles showing the most associated TCRs and HLA-C alleles showing the fewest. A later genetic analysis reported fewer N-insertions in productive TCRs among donors in an Asian-associated ancestry cluster than the approximately 700-donor mean. A further reported finding was that TCR beta sequences accurately predicted the HLA-A and HLA-B alleles for most subjects in the first cohort. Specific HLA alleles were associated with about 17,000 TCR beta sequences at a false discovery rate of 0.05 in a later analysis. In vitro tests confirmed that a few of the cytomegalovirus-associated TCR beta chains recognize cytomegalovirus antigens. Compared with equally common non-associated chains, HLA-associated TCR beta chains in a later analysis were more clonally expanded and had lower generation probabilities. A total of 150 or so TCR beta chains were listed by the study as associated with cytomegalovirus. The classifier was reported to diagnose cytomegalovirus status with high specificity and sensitivity in both the original and validation cohorts. The presence/absence analyses assumed that sequencing depth was roughly uniform across donors, and that assumption may not be true. HLA typing was unavailable for some donors at each locus, so association tests used only the typed subset. Several of the top co-occurrence clusters appeared to be linked to parvovirus B19, influenza, CMV and Epstein-Barr virus, according to a later analysis. The cohort was sequenced for TCR beta chains only, and without alpha or paired-chain data the features that could be detected were limited. Strong co-occurrence of HLA alleles, especially DR and DQ, made assigning TCR associations to individual alleles difficult. V-gene and J-gene trimming of TCR beta chains was associated with a missense DCLRE1C variant in a later genetic analysis, and the association was replicated in an independent cohort. It was suggested by the authors that the approach could potentially be generalized to other disease states and immunological phenotypes. Most TCR sequences were observed very rarely across donors, whereas some public TCRs were present in many individuals. Some 16 rarely observed V segments, including chromosome 9 orphons, were excluded from the earlier analysis of several hundred of the donors because counts were too low. An earlier analysis of some 590 of the donors showed that most TCR beta V segments appeared in productive rearrangements either about 90% or about 30% of the time, which broadly matched IMGT annotations. Immune exposure information for the cohort was limited to CMV serostatus. Most CMV-associated TCR beta chains appeared to be HLA-restricted in a later analysis, and the HLA associations seemed to be driven largely by CMV exposure. A cluster of highly shared sequence variants was judged likely to be a technical artifact of the sequencing pipeline. Some IMGT-functional V segments, including TRBV6-2 and TRBV6-3, could not be told apart with the 87-base-pair reads, so those segments were excluded. Correlated functional status among segregating V segments might be attributable to linkage disequilibrium, but an unknown experimental factor could not be ruled out.

Worth noting for this clone: It lacks a known antigen. The sample holds no much larger clone one base away, and base qualities are not on file.

The cohort comprised 666 healthy bone marrow donors. At the time of sampling, every cohort member was nominally healthy, though immune exposures that went unrecorded were likely present. The donor was CMV seronegative and was included in the group of around 320 seronegative cohort members. A peripheral blood sample was collected from each donor, and TCR beta sequencing was performed on peripheral blood mononuclear cells. Genomic DNA extraction from the blood cell samples was performed with the Qiagen DNeasy Blood Extraction Kit. The CDR3 goes from the cysteine to the phenylalanine over 16 residues. The read is trimmed to its CDR3 DNA, 48 bases read in frame from base 1. At the junction V is shortened by 0 bases and J by 0 bases, with 11 bases in between. Sequences MDHEN (CDR1) and SYDVKM (CDR2) are obtained from the germline V gene. Library preparation employed the immunoSEQ multiplex PCR assay. The multiplex PCR relied on a mix of 60 forward primers for TCR Vbeta segments and 13 reverse primers for TCR Jbeta segments. The CDR3 region of rearranged TCR beta genes was amplified from genomic DNA by a multiplex PCR assay. The Illumina HiSeq System was used to sequence the amplified TCR beta libraries as 87-base-pair reads. Regarding the original processing steps: A later analysis counted around 72 million unique TCR beta chains across the 650 to 800 repertoires, and some 11 million of these chains were shared by at least two donors. A nearest-neighbor algorithm error-corrected the raw reads and collapsed the reads into unique sequences, merging closely related sequences to remove PCR and sequencing errors. Alignment of CDR3 sequences to IMGT reference sequences was used to assign V, D and J gene segments. For a sequence to be retained, at least a six-nucleotide match to both a V gene segment and a J gene segment was required. Rearrangements were classified as productive when the CDR3 lacked stop codons and remained in frame with V and J, and all other rearrangements were classified as non-productive. CDR3 was defined by IMGT convention, running from the second conserved V-encoded cysteine to the conserved J-encoded phenylalanine. In an earlier analysis of some 550 of the donors, sequences lacking an unambiguous match to a single V gene segment were excluded. An earlier analysis of some 610 of the donors called V segments functional above 56.7% productive rearrangements and segregating when the between-donor standard deviation exceeded 5%. A statistical classification framework was built for diagnosing cytomegalovirus status from the catalog of TCR beta chain sequences. In a later analysis, V and J genes were assigned by comparing TCR nucleotide sequences against IMGT/GENE-DB human TR gene sequences. A later analysis assigned CDR3 sequences and most-parsimonious VDJ recombination scenarios with the TCRdist pipeline. In a later analysis, each TCR beta chain was defined by its CDR3 amino acid sequence together with its V-gene family, and reads lacking a unique V-gene family were excluded. As a way to deal with suspected cross-contamination and a sequencing artifact, a later analysis dropped roughly 600 nucleotide sequences that were highly shared and had low generation probability. In a later analysis, a clonal expansion index was calculated for each public chain from normalized within-repertoire ranks of inferred template counts. Generation probabilities in a later analysis came from a VDJ recombination model fitted to out-of-frame rearrangements, and those results were checked against IGoR. A later analysis scored TCR-TCR, TCR-HLA and TCR-CMV co-occurrence with hypergeometric tests, applying a repertoire-size bias correction to TCR pairs. To estimate false discovery rates, a later analysis permuted the HLA or CMV assignments 20 times. In a later analysis, co-occurring TCRs were grouped with DBSCAN, and TCRdist sequence similarity was added when clustering was performed within HLA-allele-positive subsets. Repertoires with fewer than 30,000 or more than 120,000 public chains were left out of co-occurrence clustering, as were a few repertoires with anomalous nucleotide sharing. TCRdb limited this immuneACCESS table to in-frame rearrangements with V and J called. A share of clones is missing; checked studies link under half to unresolved V genes, and the rest is unexplained. V and J calls and clone size are copied from that table; D and trimming were computed from the DNA. Within this sample are over 80,000 clones, with just under 80% of them counted one time only. The ten largest account for 3% to 4% of the sample.

The chain links TRBV28 with TRBJ1-1; the D gene is perhaps TRBD1, on 5 matching bases. Sequenced sample: PBMCs. The source of this sequence is a woman between 35 and 50 years old in good health and CMV-seronegative. The DNA sequence follows: TGTGCCAGCAGTTTATGGCCAGGGTACATGAACACTGAAGCTTTCTTT. It encodes CASSLWPGYMNTEAFF.